This TCR beta chain was captured in a study of graft-versus-host responses after intestinal transplantation. Study-level background: Transplants given to recipients were multivisceral, liver-intestinal, or isolated intestinal.

TCRdb's copy holds only in-frame clones and misses some; the assay was immunoSEQ multiplex PCR. The sample gives tens of thousands of clones, 87% of which show up once; roughly 17% is in the top ten. This CDR3 has 15 residues. Germline CDR1 is SGHRS and CDR2 is YFSETQ. The ends lost 0 bases at V and 7 bases at J; junction bases unmatched: 5. To release intraepithelial and lamina propria lymphocytes, the graft tissue was processed. The genes are TRBV5-1 and TRBJ2-1; TRBD2 matches at 9 bases. Here the sequenced sample was ileum tissue, taken approximately 200 days after intestinal transplant. The clonotype comes from a human patient who received an intestinal transplant, so some T cells may come from the graft donor. CDR3 region: CASSLGWTSENEQFF. Written as DNA, the CDR3 is TGCGCCAGCAGCTTGGGTTGGACTAGCGAAAATGAGCAGTTCTTC.